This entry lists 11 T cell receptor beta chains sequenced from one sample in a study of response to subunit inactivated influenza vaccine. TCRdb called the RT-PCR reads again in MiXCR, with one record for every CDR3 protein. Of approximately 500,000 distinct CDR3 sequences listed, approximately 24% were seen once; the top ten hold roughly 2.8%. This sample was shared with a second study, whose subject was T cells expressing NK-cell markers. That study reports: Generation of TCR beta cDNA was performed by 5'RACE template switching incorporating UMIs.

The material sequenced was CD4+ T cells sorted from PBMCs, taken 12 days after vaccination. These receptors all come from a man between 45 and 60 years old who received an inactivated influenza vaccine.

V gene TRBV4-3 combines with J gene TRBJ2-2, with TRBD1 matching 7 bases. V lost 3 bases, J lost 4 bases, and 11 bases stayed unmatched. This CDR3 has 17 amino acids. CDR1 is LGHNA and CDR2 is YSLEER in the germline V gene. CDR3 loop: CASSHEPTGFGTGELFF. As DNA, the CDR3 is TGCGCCAGCAGCCACGAACCGACAGGGTTCGGCACCGGGGAGCTGTTTTTT.

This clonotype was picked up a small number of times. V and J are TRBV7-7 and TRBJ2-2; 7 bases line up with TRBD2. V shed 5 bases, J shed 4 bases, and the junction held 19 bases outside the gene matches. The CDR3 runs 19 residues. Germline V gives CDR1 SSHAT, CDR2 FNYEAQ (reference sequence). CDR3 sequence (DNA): TGTGCCAGCAGCGCCCGGCCTTTCATAGCGGGCTCTCCCACCGGGGAGCTGTTTTTT. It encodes CASSARPFIAGSPTGELFF.

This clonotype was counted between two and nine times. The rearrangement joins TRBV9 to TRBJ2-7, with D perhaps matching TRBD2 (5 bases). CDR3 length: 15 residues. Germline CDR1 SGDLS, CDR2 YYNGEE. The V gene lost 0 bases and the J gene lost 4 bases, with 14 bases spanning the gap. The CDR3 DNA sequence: TGTGCCAGCAGCGTAGAAGTGGGAGTAGGGTACGAGCAGTACTTC. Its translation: CASSVEVGVGYEQYF. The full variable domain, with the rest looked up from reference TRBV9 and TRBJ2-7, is DSGVTQTPKHLITATGQRVTLRCSPRSGDLSVYWYQQSLDQGLQFLIQYYNGEERAKGNILERFSAQQFPDLHSELNLSSLELGDSALYFCASSVEVGVGYEQYFGPGTRLTVT.

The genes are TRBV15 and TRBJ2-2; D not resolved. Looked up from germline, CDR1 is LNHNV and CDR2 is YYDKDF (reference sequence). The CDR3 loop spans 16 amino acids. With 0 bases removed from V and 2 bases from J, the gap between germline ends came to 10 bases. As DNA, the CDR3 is TGTGCCACCAGCAGAGATCTGGGCAGAAACACCGGGGAGCTGTTTTTT. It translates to CATSRDLGRNTGELFF.

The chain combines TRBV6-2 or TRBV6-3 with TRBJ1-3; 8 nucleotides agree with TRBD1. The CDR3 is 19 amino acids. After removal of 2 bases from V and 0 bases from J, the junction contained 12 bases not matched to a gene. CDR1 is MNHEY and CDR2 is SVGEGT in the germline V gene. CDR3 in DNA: TGTGCCAGCAGTTACGGCGGGACAGGCAGCGGGCACTCTGGAAACACCATATATTTT. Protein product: CASSYGGTGSGHSGNTIYF.

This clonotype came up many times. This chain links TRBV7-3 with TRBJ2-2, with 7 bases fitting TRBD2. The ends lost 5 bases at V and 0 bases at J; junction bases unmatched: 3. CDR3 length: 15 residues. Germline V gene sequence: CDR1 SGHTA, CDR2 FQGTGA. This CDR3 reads CASSPGGTNTGELFF. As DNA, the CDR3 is TGTGCCAGCAGCCCCGGGGGGACGAACACCGGGGAGCTGTTTTTT.

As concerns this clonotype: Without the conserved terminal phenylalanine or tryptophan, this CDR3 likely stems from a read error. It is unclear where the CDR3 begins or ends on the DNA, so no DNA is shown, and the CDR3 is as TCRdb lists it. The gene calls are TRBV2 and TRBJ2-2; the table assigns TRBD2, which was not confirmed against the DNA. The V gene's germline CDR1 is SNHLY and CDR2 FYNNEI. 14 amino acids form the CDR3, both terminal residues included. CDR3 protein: CAMGPGTHSWVLLC.

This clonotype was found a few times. The CDR3 nucleotides are TGTGCCAGCAGCCAAGTACTAGTTCGGGGCTCAAATGAAAAACTGTTTTTT. It specifies CASSQVLVRGSNEKLFF. The chain is built from TRBV3-1 and TRBJ1-4, with D tentatively TRBD1 (5 bases). V was trimmed by 1 base and J by 5 bases, leaving 17 bases between them. The CDR3 extends over 17 amino acids. Germline-derived CDR1 and CDR2 are LGHDT and YNNKEL (reference sequence).

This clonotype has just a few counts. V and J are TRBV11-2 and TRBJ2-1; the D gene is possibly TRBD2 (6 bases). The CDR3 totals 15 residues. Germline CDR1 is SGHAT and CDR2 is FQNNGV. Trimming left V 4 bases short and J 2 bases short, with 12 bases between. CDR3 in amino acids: CASSYVADPYNEQFF. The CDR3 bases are TGTGCCAGCAGCTATGTAGCGGACCCCTACAATGAGCAGTTCTTC.

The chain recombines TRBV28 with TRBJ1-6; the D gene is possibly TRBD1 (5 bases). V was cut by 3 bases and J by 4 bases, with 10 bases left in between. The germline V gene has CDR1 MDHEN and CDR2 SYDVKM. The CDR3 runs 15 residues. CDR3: CASSFRDHYNSPLHF. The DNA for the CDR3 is TGTGCCAGCAGTTTCCGGGACCATTATAATTCACCCCTCCACTTT. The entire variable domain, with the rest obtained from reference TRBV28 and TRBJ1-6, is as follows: DVKVTQSSRYLVKRTGEKVFLECVQDMDHENMFWYRQDPGLGLRLIYFSYDVKMKEKGDIPEGYSVSREKKERFSLILESASTNQTSMYLCASSFRDHYNSPLHFGNGTRLTVT.

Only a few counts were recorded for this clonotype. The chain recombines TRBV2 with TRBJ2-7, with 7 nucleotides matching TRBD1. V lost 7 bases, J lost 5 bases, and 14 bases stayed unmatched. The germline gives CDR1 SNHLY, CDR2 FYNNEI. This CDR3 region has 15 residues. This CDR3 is CASISGRGYIHEQYF. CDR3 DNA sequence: TGTGCCAGCATTTCTGGCAGGGGGTACATTCACGAGCAGTACTTC.